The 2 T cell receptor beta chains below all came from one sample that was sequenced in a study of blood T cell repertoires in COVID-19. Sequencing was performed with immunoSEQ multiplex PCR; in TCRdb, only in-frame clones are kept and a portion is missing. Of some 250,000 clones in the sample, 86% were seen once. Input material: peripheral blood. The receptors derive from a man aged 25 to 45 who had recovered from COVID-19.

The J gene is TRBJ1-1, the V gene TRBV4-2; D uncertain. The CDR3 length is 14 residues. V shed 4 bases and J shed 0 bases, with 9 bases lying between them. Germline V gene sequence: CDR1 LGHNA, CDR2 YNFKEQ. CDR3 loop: CASSPLGVNTEAFF. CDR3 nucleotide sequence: TGTGCCAGCAGCCCCTTGGGAGTGAACACTGAAGCTTTCTTT.

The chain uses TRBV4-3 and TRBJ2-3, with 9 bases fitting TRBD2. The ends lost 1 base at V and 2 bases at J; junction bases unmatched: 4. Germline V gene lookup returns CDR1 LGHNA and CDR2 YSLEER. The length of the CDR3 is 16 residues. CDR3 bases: TGCGCCAGCAGCCAAGGCTCTAGCGGGGCCACAGATACGCAGTATTTT. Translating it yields CASSQGSSGATDTQYF.